This TCR beta chain derives from a study of T-cell reconstitution after alpha-beta-depleted transplantation in children. General study points: Where alpha-beta T cells came from about two months after transplant was reportedly several hundred expanded graft clones.

The authors prepared the TCRbeta library with unique molecular identifiers. TCRdb reprocessed the PCR reads via MiXCR and lists one record per CDR3 protein. The table shows about 200,000 distinct CDR3 sequences, with approximately 6.9% occurring only once. V lost 1 base and J lost 9, with 13 bases in between. The length of the CDR3 is 15 residues. Germline CDR1 and CDR2: SGHTA and FQGNSA. This clonotype was detected a few times. Antigen specificity is unknown. The receptor was isolated from a boy aged 2-15 years with acute lymphoblastic leukemia, due to receive a stem cell transplant. The chain uses TRBV7-2 and TRBJ1-6; unclear D gene. Sequencing was performed on PBMCs, taken before TCRalphabeta/CD19-depleted stem cell transplant. The CDR3 reads CASSLGVEITSPLHF. The DNA for the CDR3 is TGTGCCAGCAGCTTAGGTGTAGAAATCACTTCACCCCTCCACTTT.